What follows describes a single TCR beta chain. This sample was included in a study of blood T cell repertoires in COVID-19. Study information: Collection of acute and convalescent COVID-19 samples took place in the United States, Italy and Spain.

Only in-frame clones appear in the TCRdb table, and some are missing; sequencing was by immunoSEQ multiplex PCR. The sample includes approximately 130,000 clones, more than 80% seen only once; the top ten take approximately 4%. The CDR3 consists of 15 residues. V dropped 4 bases and J dropped 5 bases, with 14 bases sitting between them. Germline CDR1 is MGHRA and CDR2 is YSYEKL. This sequence originates from a human donor in a cohort sampled during active COVID-19. The sample was peripheral blood. The chain has TRBV4-1 and TRBJ1-4, with D hard to call. This CDR3 is CASSLLKLPNEKLFF. CDR3 DNA sequence: TGCGCCAGCAGCCTCCTAAAGTTACCAAATGAAAAACTGTTTTTT.